This TCR beta chain was obtained from a study of T-cell memory formation after mild COVID-19. Study-level points and caveats: Prior to infection, memory already included some responding clones, suggesting cross-reactive memory joined. Clones contracting over day 15 to 85 were CD4/CD8 balanced, with later expanders leaning CD4+. Mainly in CM and EM were contracting CD4+ clones; CD8+ were in EMRA.

This clonotype was detected only a few times. Its antigen is as yet unknown. Via MiXCR, TCRdb re-called the 5' RACE reads, giving one row per CDR3 protein. The sample lists around 470,000 distinct CDR3 sequences, about 20% occurring once. This receptor was identified in an adult woman who had mild COVID-19 (a few samples of this study predate the infection). Cell type and time point are not known. Sequenced sample: PBMCs or a T cell subset sorted from them (not recorded which).

The CDR3 DNA follows: TGTGCCAGCAGGGGGCTTTCCAATGAGCAGTTCTTC. It codes for CASRGLSNEQFF. The J gene is TRBJ2-1, the V gene TRBV12-3 or TRBV12-4, with D possibly being TRBD1 (5 bases). The CDR3 has 12 residues. V lost 6 bases to trimming and J lost 6 bases, with 9 bases between them.